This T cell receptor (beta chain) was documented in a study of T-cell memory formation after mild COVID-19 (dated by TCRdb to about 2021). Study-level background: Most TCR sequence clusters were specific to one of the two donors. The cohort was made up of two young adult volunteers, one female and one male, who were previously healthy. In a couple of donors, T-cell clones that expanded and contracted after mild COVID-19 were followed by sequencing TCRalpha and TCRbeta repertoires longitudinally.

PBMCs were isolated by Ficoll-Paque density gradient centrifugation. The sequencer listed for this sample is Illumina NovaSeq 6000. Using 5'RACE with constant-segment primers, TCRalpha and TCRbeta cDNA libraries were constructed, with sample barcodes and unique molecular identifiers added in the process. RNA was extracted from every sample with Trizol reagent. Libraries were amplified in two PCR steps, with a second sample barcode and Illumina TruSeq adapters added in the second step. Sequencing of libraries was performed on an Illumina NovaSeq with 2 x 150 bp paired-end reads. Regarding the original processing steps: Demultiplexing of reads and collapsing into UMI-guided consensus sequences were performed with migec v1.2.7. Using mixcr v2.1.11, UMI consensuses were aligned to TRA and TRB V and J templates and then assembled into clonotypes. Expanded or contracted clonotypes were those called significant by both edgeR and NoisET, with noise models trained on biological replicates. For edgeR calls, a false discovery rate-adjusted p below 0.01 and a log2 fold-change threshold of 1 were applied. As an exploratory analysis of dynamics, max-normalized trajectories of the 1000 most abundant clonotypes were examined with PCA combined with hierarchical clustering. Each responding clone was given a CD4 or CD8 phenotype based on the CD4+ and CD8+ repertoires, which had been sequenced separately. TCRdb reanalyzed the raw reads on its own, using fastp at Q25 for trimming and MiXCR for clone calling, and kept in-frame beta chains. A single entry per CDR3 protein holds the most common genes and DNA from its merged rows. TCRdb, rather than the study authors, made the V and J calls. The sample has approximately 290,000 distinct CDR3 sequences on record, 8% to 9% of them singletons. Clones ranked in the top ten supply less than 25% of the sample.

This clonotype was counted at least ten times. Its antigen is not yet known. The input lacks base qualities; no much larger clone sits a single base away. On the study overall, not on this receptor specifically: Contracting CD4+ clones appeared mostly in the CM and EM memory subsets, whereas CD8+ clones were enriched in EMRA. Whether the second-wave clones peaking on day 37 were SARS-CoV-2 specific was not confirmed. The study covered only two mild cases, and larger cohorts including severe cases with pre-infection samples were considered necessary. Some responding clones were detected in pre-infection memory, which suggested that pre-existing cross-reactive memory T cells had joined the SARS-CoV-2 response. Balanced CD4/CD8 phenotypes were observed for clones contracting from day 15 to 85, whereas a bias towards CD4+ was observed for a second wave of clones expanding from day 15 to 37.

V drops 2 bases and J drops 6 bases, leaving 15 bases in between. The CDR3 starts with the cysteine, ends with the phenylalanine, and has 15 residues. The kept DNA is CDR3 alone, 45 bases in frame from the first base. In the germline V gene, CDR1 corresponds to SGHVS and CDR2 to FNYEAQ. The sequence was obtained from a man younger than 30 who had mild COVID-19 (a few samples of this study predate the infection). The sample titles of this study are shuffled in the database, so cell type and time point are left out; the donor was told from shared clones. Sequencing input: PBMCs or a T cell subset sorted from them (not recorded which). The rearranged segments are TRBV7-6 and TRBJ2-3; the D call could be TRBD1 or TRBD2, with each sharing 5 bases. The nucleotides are TGTGCCAGCAGCTTAAACTCGGGGCAAATTGATACGCAGTATTTT. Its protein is CASSLNSGQIDTQYF.